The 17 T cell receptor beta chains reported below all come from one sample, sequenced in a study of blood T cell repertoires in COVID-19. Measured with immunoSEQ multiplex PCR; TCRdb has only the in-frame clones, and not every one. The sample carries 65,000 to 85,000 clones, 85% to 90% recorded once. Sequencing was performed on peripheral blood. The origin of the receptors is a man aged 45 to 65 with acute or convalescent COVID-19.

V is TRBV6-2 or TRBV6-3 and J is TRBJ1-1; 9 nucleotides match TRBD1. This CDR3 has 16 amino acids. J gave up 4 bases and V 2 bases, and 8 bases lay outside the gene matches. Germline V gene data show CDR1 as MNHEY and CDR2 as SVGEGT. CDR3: CASSYPTGGFGTEAFF. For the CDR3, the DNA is TGTGCCAGCAGTTACCCGACAGGGGGGTTCGGCACTGAAGCTTTCTTT.

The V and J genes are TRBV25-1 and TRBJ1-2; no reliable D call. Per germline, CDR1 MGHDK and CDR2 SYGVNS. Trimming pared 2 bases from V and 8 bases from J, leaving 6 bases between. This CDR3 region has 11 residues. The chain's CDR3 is CASSERRGYTF. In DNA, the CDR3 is TGTGCCAGCAGTGAAAGGAGGGGCTACACCTTC.

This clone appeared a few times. CDR3 region: CASSSGTGSGSPLHF. The DNA for the CDR3 is TGCGCCAGCAGCTCGGGGACAGGGTCCGGTTCACCCCTCCACTTT. V gene TRBV5-1 combines with J gene TRBJ1-6; 9 bases fit TRBD1. Germline V gene sequence: CDR1 SGHRS, CDR2 YFSETQ. There are 15 residues in the CDR3. Trimming removed 3 bases from V and 9 bases from J; junction bases left unmatched: 7.

The CDR3 spells CASSYDRTNTEAFF. The CDR3 DNA reads TGTGCCAGCAGTTACGACAGGACGAACACTGAAGCTTTCTTT. V gene TRBV6-2 or TRBV6-3 combines with J gene TRBJ1-1; D possibly corresponds to TRBD1 (6 bases). The CDR3 is made up of 14 amino acids. The ends were cut back, 2 bases at V and 1 base at J, with 8 bases in the middle. In germline, CDR1 is MNHEY, CDR2 SVGEGT.

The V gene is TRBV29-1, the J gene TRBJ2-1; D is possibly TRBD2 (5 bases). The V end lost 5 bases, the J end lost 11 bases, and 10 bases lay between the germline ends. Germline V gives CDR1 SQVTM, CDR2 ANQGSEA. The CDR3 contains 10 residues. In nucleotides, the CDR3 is TGCAGCGTTTGGACTCGGAAGCAGTTCTTC. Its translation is CSVWTRKQFF.

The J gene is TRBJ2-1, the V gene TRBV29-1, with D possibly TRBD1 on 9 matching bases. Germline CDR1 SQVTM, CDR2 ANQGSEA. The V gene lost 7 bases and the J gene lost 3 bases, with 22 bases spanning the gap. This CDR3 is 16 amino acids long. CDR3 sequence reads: CSARDRALAGYNEQFF. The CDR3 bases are TGCAGCGCCCGGGACAGGGCCCTAGCGGGCTACAATGAGCAGTTCTTC.

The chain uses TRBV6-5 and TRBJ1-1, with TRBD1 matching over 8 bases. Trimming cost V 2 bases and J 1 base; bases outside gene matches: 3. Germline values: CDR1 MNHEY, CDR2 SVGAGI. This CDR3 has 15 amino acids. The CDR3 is CASSYHGTGNTEAFF. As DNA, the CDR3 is TGTGCCAGCAGTTACCACGGGACAGGGAACACTGAAGCTTTCTTT.

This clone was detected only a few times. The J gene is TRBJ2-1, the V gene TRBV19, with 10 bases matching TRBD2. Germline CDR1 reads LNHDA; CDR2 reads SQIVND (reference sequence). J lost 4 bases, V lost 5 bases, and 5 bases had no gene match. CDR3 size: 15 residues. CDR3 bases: TGTGCCAGTAGTCTAGGGACTAGCGAGTACAATGAGCAGTTCTTC. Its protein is CASSLGTSEYNEQFF.

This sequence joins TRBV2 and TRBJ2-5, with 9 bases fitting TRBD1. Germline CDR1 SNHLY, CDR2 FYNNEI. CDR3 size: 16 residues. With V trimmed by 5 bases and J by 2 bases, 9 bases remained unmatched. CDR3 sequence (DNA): TGTGCCAGCAGTTTTGGGGGGACAGGGAAACAAGAGACCCAGTACTTC. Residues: CASSFGGTGKQETQYF.

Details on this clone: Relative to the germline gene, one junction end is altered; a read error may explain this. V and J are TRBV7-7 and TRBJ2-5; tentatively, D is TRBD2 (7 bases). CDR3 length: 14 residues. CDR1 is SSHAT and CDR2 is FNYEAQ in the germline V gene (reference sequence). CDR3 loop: CASSLGRGPVTQYF. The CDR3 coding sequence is TGTGCTAGCAGCTTGGGGCGGGGGCCGGTGACCCAGTACTTC.

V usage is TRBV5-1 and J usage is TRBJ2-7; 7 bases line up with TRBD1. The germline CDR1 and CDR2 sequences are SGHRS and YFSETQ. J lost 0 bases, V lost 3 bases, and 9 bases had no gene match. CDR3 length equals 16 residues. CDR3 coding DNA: TGCGCCAGCAGCTCTGACCCAGGGGGTAGCTCCTACGAGCAGTACTTC. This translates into CASSSDPGGSSYEQYF.

CDR3 nucleotide sequence: TGTGCCAGCAGTTTACTACCGGGACAGGGGAATGAGCAGTTCTTC. Encoded protein: CASSLLPGQGNEQFF. The chain couples TRBV28 to TRBJ2-1; TRBD1 agrees at 10 bases. Per germline, CDR1 MDHEN and CDR2 SYDVKM. The CDR3 is 15 residues long. The J segment lost 7 bases and the V segment lost 2 bases, leaving 5 bases of the junction unmatched.

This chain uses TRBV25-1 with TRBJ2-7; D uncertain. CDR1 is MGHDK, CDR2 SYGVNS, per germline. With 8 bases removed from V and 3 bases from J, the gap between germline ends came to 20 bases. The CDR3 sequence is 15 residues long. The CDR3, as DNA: TGTGCCAGCTATCATACATGGGCAAGAAGCTACGAGCAGTACGTC. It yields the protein CASYHTWARSYEQYV.

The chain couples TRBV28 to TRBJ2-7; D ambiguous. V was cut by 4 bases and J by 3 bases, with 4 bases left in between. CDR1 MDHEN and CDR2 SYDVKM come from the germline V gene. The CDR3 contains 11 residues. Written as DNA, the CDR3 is TGTGCCAGCAGTTCTAGCTACGAGCAGTACTTC. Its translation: CASSSSYEQYF.

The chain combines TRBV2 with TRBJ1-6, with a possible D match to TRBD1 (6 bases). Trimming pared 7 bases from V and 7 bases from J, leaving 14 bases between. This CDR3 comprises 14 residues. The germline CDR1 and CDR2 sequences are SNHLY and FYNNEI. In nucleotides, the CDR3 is TGTGCCAGCAAGGGACATTTTAACAATTCACCCCTCCACTTT. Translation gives CASKGHFNNSPLHF.

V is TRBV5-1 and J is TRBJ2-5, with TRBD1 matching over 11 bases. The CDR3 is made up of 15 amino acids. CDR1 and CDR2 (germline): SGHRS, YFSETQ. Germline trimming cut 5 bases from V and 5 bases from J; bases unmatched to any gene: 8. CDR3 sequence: CASRKDRGLGETQYF. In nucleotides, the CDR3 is TGCGCCAGCAGAAAGGACAGGGGGCTAGGGGAGACCCAGTACTTC. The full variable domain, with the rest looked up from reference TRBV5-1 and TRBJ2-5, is KAGVTQTPRYLIKTRGQQVTLSCSPISGHRSVSWYQQTPGQGLQFLFEYFSETQRNKGNFPGRFSGRQFSNSRSEMNVSTLELGDSALYLCASRKDRGLGETQYFGPGTRLLVL.

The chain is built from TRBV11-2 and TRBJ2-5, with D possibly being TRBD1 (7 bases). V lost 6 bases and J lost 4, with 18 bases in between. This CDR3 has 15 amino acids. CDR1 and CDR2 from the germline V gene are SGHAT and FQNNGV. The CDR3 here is CASRRDRRGPETQYF. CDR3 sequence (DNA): TGTGCCAGCAGACGAGACAGGAGGGGGCCAGAGACCCAGTACTTC.